Listed here are 10 T cell receptor beta chains from one sample, sequenced in a study of T cell repertoires in cytomegalovirus infection. TCRdb fed the reads into MiXCR, producing one record per CDR3 protein. The sample consists of hundreds of thousands of distinct CDR3 sequences, 20% to 25% of them appearing once. The sample taken for sequencing was CD8+ T cells from PBMCs. These receptors were taken from a human donor in good health (CMV status not recorded). Some clones in this sample may be carry-over from other donors' samples.

This clonotype was recorded at least ten times. The J gene is TRBJ1-2, the V gene TRBV7-2; D remains ambiguous. The V gene lost 6 bases and the J gene lost 2 bases, with 13 bases spanning the gap. Germline V gene data show CDR1 as SGHTA and CDR2 as FQGNSA. This CDR3 contains 14 residues. CDR3 nucleotide sequence: TGTGCCAGCAGTATACAGCACCCGAACTATGGCTACACCTTC. Amino acid sequence: CASSIQHPNYGYTF.

Turning to this clonotype: A read error may explain this, as a much larger clone is one base away. CDR3 amino acids: CASRQLQGFGTEAFF. The CDR3, as DNA: TGTGCCAGCAGGCAACTACAGGGGTTCGGGACTGAAGCTTTCTTT. The chain carries TRBV28 and TRBJ1-1; TRBD1 matches at 7 bases. The length of the CDR3 is 15 residues. The J segment lost 5 bases and the V segment lost 6 bases, leaving 12 bases of the junction unmatched. Germline lookup yields CDR1 MDHEN and CDR2 SYDVKM.

This clonotype was counted between two and nine times. J is TRBJ2-3 and V is TRBV6-6; 8 bases match TRBD2. Germline lookup yields CDR1 MNHNY and CDR2 SVGAGI (reference sequence). V trimming: 2 bases; J trimming: 4 bases; junction bases outside the gene matches: 8. The CDR3 has 16 residues. The CDR3 DNA is TGTGCCAGCAGTTACGGGGCGGGGGGAAACGCAGATACGCAGTATTTT. Translated, it gives CASSYGAGGNADTQYF.

V is TRBV28 and J is TRBJ2-7; D gene unclear. Germline-derived CDR1 and CDR2 are MDHEN and SYDVKM. Trimming stripped 6 bases from V and 2 bases from J, with 11 bases between. The CDR3 is made up of 13 amino acids. The CDR3 DNA is TGTGCCAGCAGCTGGGTAGGGACCTACGAGCAGTACGTC. Protein sequence: CASSWVGTYEQYV.

The table lists this clonotype with many counts. The genes are TRBV7-8 and TRBJ2-7; weak D call: TRBD1 (5 bases). V gave up 5 bases and J gave up 3 bases, with 11 bases separating them. The V gene's germline CDR1 is SGHVS and CDR2 FQNEAQ. This CDR3 contains 13 residues. The CDR3 nucleotides read TGTGCCAGCAGCCCCGAAGGGGACTACGAGCAGTACGTC. This codes for CASSPEGDYEQYV.

Many counts were recorded for this clonotype. The J gene is TRBJ2-5, the V gene TRBV29-1, with D possibly TRBD1 on 6 matching bases. V was pared by 0 bases and J by 9 bases, with 11 bases between. Looked up from germline, CDR1 is SQVTM and CDR2 is ANQGSEA. CDR3 length: 12 residues. CDR3 DNA sequence: TGCAGCGTTGAAGACGTCAGGGGAGCCCAGTACTTC. Amino acid sequence: CSVEDVRGAQYF.

A remark on this clonotype: A read error may produce the germline difference seen at one junction end. The chain uses TRBV28 and TRBJ2-7, with 8 bases that match TRBD1. Germline values: CDR1 MDHEN, CDR2 SYDVKM. The CDR3 has 15 residues. The CDR3 DNA reads TGTGCCAACAGTCCCCGACAGGGGTTAGTATACGAGCAGTACTTC. It is translated as CANSPRQGLVYEQYF.

This sequence joins TRBV28 and TRBJ1-5; D possibly corresponds to TRBD1 (6 bases). V dropped 3 bases and J dropped 5 bases, with 14 bases sitting between them. The CDR3 consists of 15 residues. The V gene's germline CDR1 is MDHEN and CDR2 SYDVKM. The CDR3 loop reads CASSFLRQVDQPQHF. CDR3 DNA: TGTGCCAGCAGTTTCCTCCGACAGGTCGATCAGCCCCAGCATTTT.

This clonotype is a singleton in its sample. CDR3 sequence reads: CASSSRLAGARSSNEQFF. In DNA, the CDR3 is TGTGCCAGCAGTTCAAGACTAGCGGGGGCCCGCTCCAGCAATGAGCAGTTCTTC. This chain links TRBV12-3 or TRBV12-4 with TRBJ2-1, with 12 positions matching TRBD2. The CDR3 has 18 amino acids. The trim removed 4 bases at V and 6 bases at J, leaving 13 bases unmatched.

J is TRBJ2-3 and V is TRBV5-8; the match to TRBD2 covers 15 bases. Per germline, CDR1 SGHTS and CDR2 YDEGEE. This CDR3 contains 16 residues. V was pared by 6 bases and J by 5 bases, with 7 bases of the junction left unmatched. The CDR3 loop is CASTQWTSGGEDTQYF. DNA for the CDR3: TGTGCCAGCACCCAATGGACTAGCGGGGGGGAAGATACGCAGTATTTT.